Given below is one TCR beta chain in context. This sample was taken from a study of blood T cell repertoires in COVID-19. Study-wide context: Nucleic acid was either cDNA or gDNA, and it came from T cells, B-cell-depleted T cells, or PBMCs.

Assay: immunoSEQ multiplex PCR; the TCRdb copy retains only in-frame clones and omits some. The table includes a few hundred thousand clones, 70% to 90% detected once. Germline lookup yields CDR1 KGHSH and CDR2 LQKENI. V lost 4 bases and J 1 base, leaving 13 bases between the germline ends. The CDR3 totals 15 residues. This TCR came from a woman between 18 and 30 years old who had recovered from COVID-19. Input material: peripheral blood. The V call is TRBV18, the J call TRBJ1-1, with D possibly TRBD1 on 6 matching bases. Here the CDR3 reads CASSLPTGANTEAFF. The CDR3 DNA is TGTGCCAGCTCACTTCCGACAGGAGCGAACACTGAAGCTTTCTTT.